This TCR beta chain was identified during a study of T cell responses to AZD1222 COVID-19 vaccine. Findings and caveats of the study: Unmutated variant regions are reportedly the target of nearly half of TCRs that are spike-specific. CD4 TCRs associated with vaccination spanned spike, dominating at 160-218 and 743-854.

Germline V lookup: CDR1 SGDLS, CDR2 YYNGEE. The CDR3 runs 14 residues. Trimming removed 0 bases at V and 2 bases at J, with 9 bases between. Measured with immunoSEQ multiplex PCR; TCRdb has only the in-frame clones, and not every one. The top ten hold 4.2% of the sample, which has some 96,000 clones, around 87% seen once. A remark on this clone: What it recognizes is unknown.

This sequence was found in an adult in good health. This sample comprised peripheral blood, obtained on day 0 of MenACWY control vaccination. The chain couples TRBV9 to TRBJ2-7; TRBD1 or TRBD2 may be the D gene (5 bases each). The CDR3 region has the DNA TGTGCCAGCAGCGTAGGGGACGGAGCCTACGAGCAGTACTTC. It encodes CASSVGDGAYEQYF.